This is a list of T cell receptor beta chains from one sample in a study of blood T cell repertoires in COVID-19. The assay was immunoSEQ multiplex PCR, and TCRdb's table has in-frame clones only and misses some. The data show about 180,000 clones, with approximately 86% seen just once and more than 7.5% held by the top ten. The specimen sequenced was peripheral blood. The receptors come from a man aged 45-65 years with active or convalescent COVID-19. Each CDR3 is given with its conserved first and last residue. A D gene is named only where the DNA matches it firmly. Size is stated for part of the rows, as once, few or many counts, or as a class when the clone is expanded.

TRBV18	NA	TRBD1	TRBJ2-4	TGTGCCAGCTCACCAACAGGGGTGGAAAACATTCAGTACTTC	CASSPTGVENIQYF
TRBV2	NA	NA	TRBJ2-3	TGTGCCAGCAGTGAAGAACAGCTGAGCACAGATACGCAGTATTTT	CASSEEQLSTDTQYF
TRBV6-1	NA	TRBD2	TRBJ2-5	TGTGCCAGCAGTGACGGCGGGGGAAGAGAGACCCAGTACTTC	CASSDGGGRETQYF
TRBV25-1	NA	TRBD2	TRBJ2-7	TGTGCCAGAGCGGGAATCGAGCAGTACTTC	CARAGIEQYF
TRBV9	NA	TRBD1	TRBJ2-6	TGTGCCAGCAGCGTGACAGGGGGTACTGGGGCCAACGTCCTGACTTTC	CASSVTGGTGANVLTF
TRBV7-8	NA	NA	TRBJ2-1	TGTGCCAGCAGCCTAACGGGGGATGAGCAGTTCTTC	CASSLTGDEQFF
TRBV19	NA	NA	TRBJ1-3	TGTGCCAGTAGTACCTACGGGGGGAGCTCTGGAAACACCATATATTTT	CASSTYGGSSGNTIYF
TRBV28	NA	TRBD1	TRBJ2-2	TGTGCCAGCAGGACAGACAGGGAAGAGCTGTTTTTT	CASRTDREELFF
TRBV29-1	NA	NA	TRBJ1-1	TGCAGCGCCGGACAATCGAACACTGAAGCTTTCTTT	CSAGQSNTEAFF
TRBV28	NA	TRBD2	TRBJ2-7	TGTGCCAGCAGTTTAGCGGGAGGGCTCTCCTACGAGCAGTACTTC	CASSLAGGLSYEQYF
TRBV19	NA	NA	TRBJ1-5	TGTGCCAGTAGTATTCTGGAAGAGGGAGGGTTCAGCAATCAGCCCCAGCATTTT	CASSILEEGGFSNQPQHF
TRBV4-2	NA	TRBD1	TRBJ1-1	TGTGCCAGCAGCCAAGTCCAGGGGGCTGAAGCTTTCTTT	CASSQVQGAEAFF
TRBV7-9	NA	NA	TRBJ2-3	TGTGCCAGCAGCTTAGGGGGCCGGGATACGCAGTATTTT	CASSLGGRDTQYF
TRBV6-1	NA	NA	TRBJ1-6	TGTGCCAGCAGTGAAGCGCGGGCAGGGAGGTCACCCCTCCACTTT	CASSEARAGRSPLHF
TRBV5-4	NA	TRBD2	TRBJ2-3	TGTGCCAGCAGCCCGACTAGCGGGGGGGTCACAGATACGCAGTATTTT	CASSPTSGGVTDTQYF
TRBV12-3/TRBV12-4	NA	NA	TRBJ1-1	TGTGCCAGCAGTTTAGGGAGAGCGGGCGCTTTCTTT	CASSLGRAGAFF
TRBV5-5	NA	TRBD1	TRBJ2-1	TGTGCCAGCAGACGGGACAGGGAATACAATGAGCAGTTCTTC	CASRRDREYNEQFF
TRBV11-3	NA	NA	TRBJ2-7	TGTGCCAGCAGCTTAGATGGGGGCACCTACGAGCAGTACTTC	CASSLDGGTYEQYF
TRBV2	NA	NA	TRBJ1-6	TGTGCCAGCAGTGCTCAGTGGGGGGGCCATTCACCCCTCCACTTT	CASSAQWGGHSPLHF
TRBV19	once	NA	TRBJ1-6	TGTGCCAGTAAGGACGGGGATAATTCACCCCTCCACTTT	CASKDGDNSPLHF
TRBV6-5	NA	TRBD1	TRBJ1-4	TGTGCCAGCAGTCCCTCCAGGGGGCGCGTTGAAAAACTGTTTTTT	CASSPSRGRVEKLFF
TRBV18	few	NA	TRBJ2-3	TGTGCCAGCTCACCTTCACAGAACACAGATACGCAGTATTTT	CASSPSQNTDTQYF
TRBV7-2	NA	NA	TRBJ2-5	TGTGCCAGCAGCATCGTAAGCCTAGGGGAAGAGACCCAGTACTTC	CASSIVSLGEETQYF
TRBV29-1	once	TRBD1	TRBJ1-2	TGCAGCGTCAACAGGGGGGCCTATGGCTACACCTTC	CSVNRGAYGYTF
TRBV7-9	NA	TRBD1	TRBJ2-7	TGTGCCAGCAGCTTAGGGGGACAGTTCTACGAGCAGTACTTT	CASSLGGQFYEQYF
TRBV29-1	NA	NA	TRBJ1-5	TGCAGCGTTGTCGAAATGGTAGATCAGCCCCAGCATTTT	CSVVEMVDQPQHF
TRBV6-5	NA	TRBD1	TRBJ1-6	TGTGCCAGCAGTTACTTCGGGACAGGGGGTAGGGCCCTCCACTTT	CASSYFGTGGRALHF
TRBV6-1	few	TRBD1	TRBJ2-1	TGTGCCAGCAGTGCACCGTCCCAGGGGGCGGGGAATGAGCAGTTCTTC	CASSAPSQGAGNEQFF
TRBV15	NA	NA	TRBJ1-2	TGTGCCACCAGCGGACAACCACAGGGTGGCTATGGCTACACCTTC	CATSGQPQGGYGYTF
TRBV5-1	few	TRBD2	TRBJ2-5	TGCGCCAGCAGCCCCACTAGCGGGAGCCCCACGACCCAGTACTTC	CASSPTSGSPTTQYF
TRBV12-3/TRBV12-4	NA	TRBD1	TRBJ1-1	TGTGCCAGCAGACCGACAGGGGGAGAAGCTTTCTTT	CASRPTGGEAFF
TRBV5-4	NA	TRBD2	TRBJ2-7	TGTGCCAGCAGCGGAGGAGCGGGAGCGTCCTACGAGCAGTACTTC	CASSGGAGASYEQYF
TRBV4-3	NA	NA	TRBJ1-1	TGCGCCAGCAGCCAAGACCAGATGAACACTGAAGCTTTCTTT	CASSQDQMNTEAFF
TRBV12-3/TRBV12-4	NA	NA	TRBJ1-2	TGTGCCAGCAGTTTCGGGCAGGGGTTTGGCTACACCTTC	CASSFGQGFGYTF
TRBV28	NA	NA	TRBJ1-2	TGTGCCAGCACCGACCGGGATGGCTACACCTTC	CASTDRDGYTF
TRBV7-9	few	TRBD2	TRBJ2-7	TGTGCCAGCAGCTTAGGCGGCGGGGGGTCCTACGAGCAGTACTTC	CASSLGGGGSYEQYF
TRBV18	once	NA	TRBJ1-5	TGTGCCAGCTCACCGGGCCAGAGCAATCAGCCCCAGCATTTT	CASSPGQSNQPQHF
TRBV19	once	NA	TRBJ2-7	TGTGCCAGTAGTTTTTCCCTCACAGGGTCTAACTCCTACGAGCAGTACTTC	CASSFSLTGSNSYEQYF
TRBV30	NA	TRBD1	TRBJ2-1	TGTGCCTGGAGTGTTGAACAGGGGAAGGGGATCGATGAGCAGTTCTTC	CAWSVEQGKGIDEQFF
TRBV2	NA	NA	TRBJ1-6	TGTGCCAGCAGTTACACGTCCGATAATTCACCCCTCCACTTT	CASSYTSDNSPLHF
TRBV5-1	NA	TRBD2	TRBJ2-7	TGCGCCAGCAGCCTGACTAGCGGGAGCTACGAGCAGTACTTC	CASSLTSGSYEQYF
TRBV12-5	NA	TRBD1	TRBJ2-1	TGTGCTAGTGGTTTGGCCGGGACAGGGGGTAATGAGCAGTTCTTC	CASGLAGTGGNEQFF
TRBV5-1	NA	TRBD1	TRBJ1-1	TGCGCCAGCAGCTCGGGGGGGACAGCTTTGAACACTGAAGCTTTCTTT	CASSSGGTALNTEAFF
TRBV5-1	NA	TRBD2	TRBJ2-1	TGCGCCAGCAGCTTAGACTCCCGACTAGCGGGGTGGGACGAGCAGTTCTTC	CASSLDSRLAGWDEQFF
TRBV7-9	NA	NA	TRBJ2-3	TGTGCCAGCAGGGGGGTGGAGGGATACAGCACAGATACGCAGTATTTT	CASRGVEGYSTDTQYF
TRBV6-5	NA	NA	TRBJ2-5	TGTGCCAGCAGTTACGTGAGGGATACCCAGTACTTC	CASSYVRDTQYF
TRBV28	NA	NA	TRBJ1-2	TGTGCCAGCGCCGGTACGTCCTATGGCTACACCTTC	CASAGTSYGYTF